The next 16 T cell receptor beta chains were all read from a single sample in a study of shared clonotypes between healthy human individuals. The method was immunoSEQ multiplex PCR; TCRdb's version includes in-frame clones alone and lacks a portion of them. The sample lists 2 million to 3 million clones; just over 90% were seen once. The specimen sequenced was naive CD4+ T cells sorted from blood. Subset noted: CD45RA+ positively selected. These receptors all come from a man younger than 35 in good health.

Remarks on this clone: The sample contains more than one DNA sequence encoding this CDR3. V gene TRBV15 combines with J gene TRBJ2-7, with a tentative D call TRBD2 (6 bases). The ends were cut back, 0 bases at V and 1 base at J, with 7 bases in the middle. The CDR3 length is 14 residues. The germline V gene has CDR1 LNHNV and CDR2 YYDKDF (reference sequence). CDR3 protein: CATSREAGSYEQYF. The CDR3 nucleotides read TGTGCCACCAGCAGAGAGGCGGGATCCTACGAGCAGTACTTC.

The CDR3 spells CAISDGTEDNSPLHF. The CDR3 DNA follows: TGTGCCATCAGCGACGGGACTGAGGATAATTCACCCCTCCACTTT. The V call is TRBV10-3, the J call TRBJ1-6, with D possibly matching TRBD1 (5 bases). Germline lookup yields CDR1 ENHRY and CDR2 SYGVKD. The CDR3 is 15 residues long. V gave up 6 bases and J gave up 5 bases, with 14 bases separating them.

The rearrangement uses TRBV5-1 and TRBJ2-5; D perhaps matches TRBD2 (6 bases). This CDR3 is built from 13 residues. Per germline, CDR1 SGHRS and CDR2 YFSETQ. Trimming removed 3 bases at V and 3 bases at J, with 9 bases between. CDR3 nucleotide sequence: TGCGCCAGCAGCTCTAGACTAGAAGAGACCCAGTACTTC. Translation gives CASSSRLEETQYF.

Here the CDR3 DNA reads TGTGCCAGCAGTGTATCCGCACCCGGGGAGCTGTTTTTT. This gives the protein CASSVSAPGELFF. V is TRBV2 and J is TRBJ2-2; no definite D call. Trimming took 4 bases from V and 6 from J, leaving 9 bases between them. The V gene's germline CDR1 is SNHLY and CDR2 FYNNEI. This CDR3 is built from 13 residues.

The chain joins TRBV5-4 to TRBJ2-7; 11 bases are shared with TRBD1. This CDR3 has 15 residues. With V trimmed by 5 bases and J by 2 bases, 6 bases remained unmatched. Per the germline V gene, CDR1 is SGHNT and CDR2 is YYREEE (reference sequence). CDR3 bases: TGTGCCAGCAGTGGGACAGGGGGGGCCCCCTACGAGCAGTACTTC. Protein product: CASSGTGGAPYEQYF.

The rearrangement links TRBV14 to TRBJ2-4; D gene uncertain. The CDR3 runs 15 residues. CDR1 and CDR2 (germline): SGHDN, FVKESK. V gave up 2 bases and J gave up 2 bases, with 10 bases separating them. The CDR3 region is CASSQTVGSKNIQYF. CDR3 DNA: TGTGCCAGCAGCCAAACTGTCGGTTCCAAAAACATTCAGTACTTC.

In regard to this clone: This specimen includes other DNA sequences encoding the same CDR3. The gene calls are TRBV10-3 and TRBJ1-5; D unclear. The CDR3 is made up of 13 amino acids. Germline V gives CDR1 ENHRY, CDR2 SYGVKD. V was trimmed by 2 bases and J by 2 bases, leaving 4 bases between them. In DNA form, the CDR3 reads TGTGCCATCAGTGAGCAGGGCAATCAGCCCCAGCATTTT. Translation: CAISEQGNQPQHF.

V is TRBV30 and J is TRBJ1-4; TRBD1 aligns across 9 bases. After removal of 1 base from V and 10 bases from J, the junction contained 4 bases not matched to a gene. Germline assignment: CDR1 GTSNPN and CDR2 SVGIG (reference sequence). This CDR3 has 13 residues. The DNA for the CDR3 is TGTGCCTGGAGTGGGGACAGGGTTGGAAAACTGTTTTTT. Amino acids: CAWSGDRVGKLFF.

The V call is TRBV7-9, the J call TRBJ2-7, with 8 bases identical to TRBD2. V shed 7 bases, J shed 3 bases, and the junction held 5 bases outside the gene matches. The CDR3 sequence is 13 residues long. Germline V lookup: CDR1 SEHNR, CDR2 FQNEAQ (reference sequence). CDR3 region: CASTTGGDYEQYF. The CDR3 nucleotides are TGTGCCAGCACCACCGGGGGGGACTACGAGCAGTACTTC.

The count of this clone is one. The J gene is TRBJ2-1, the V gene TRBV5-6; D not resolved. Looked up from germline, CDR1 is SGHDT and CDR2 is YYEEEE. There are 13 residues in the CDR3. The V end lost 0 bases, the J end lost 16 bases, and 17 bases lay between the germline ends. CDR3: CASSLVRLGFTFF. CDR3 in DNA: TGTGCCAGCAGCTTGGTGAGGCTAGGGTTCACCTTCTTC. Complete variable domain (other parts from reference TRBV5-6 and TRBJ2-1): DAGVTQSPTHLIKTRGQQVTLRCSPKSGHDTVSWYQQALGQGPQFIFQYYEEEERQRGNFPDRFSGHQFPNYSSELNVNALLLGDSALYLCASSLVRLGFTFFGPGTRLTVL.

The chain employs TRBV7-8 and TRBJ1-5; D not certain. Per germline, CDR1 SGHVS and CDR2 FQNEAQ. The ends were cut back, 5 bases at V and 0 bases at J, with 5 bases in the middle. CDR3 length: 13 residues. CDR3 sequence: CASSIDSNQPQHF. CDR3 nucleotide sequence: TGTGCCAGCAGCATCGATAGCAATCAGCCCCAGCATTTT.

CDR3 amino acids: CASSHLAGATDTQYF. The CDR3 DNA reads TGTGCCAGCAGCCACCTGGCGGGGGCAACAGATACGCAGTATTTT. The chain employs TRBV11-2 and TRBJ2-3; possibly TRBD2 for D (7 bases). The CDR3 runs 15 residues. The V gene's germline CDR1 is SGHAT and CDR2 FQNNGV. V was clipped by 5 bases and J by 3 bases, with 15 bases between them.

Turning to this clone: Other DNA sequences from this sample encode an identical CDR3 as well. The chain has TRBV30 and TRBJ1-1; D remains unclear. The length of the CDR3 is 11 residues. Looked up from germline, CDR1 is GTSNPN and CDR2 is SVGIG (reference sequence). Trimming took 2 bases from V and 5 from J, leaving 6 bases between them. Here the CDR3 reads CAWSQDTEAFF. CDR3 bases: TGTGCCTGGAGTCAGGATACTGAAGCTTTCTTT.

The genes are TRBV6-5 and TRBJ1-1; D is possibly TRBD1 (5 bases). Between the trimmed V and J ends, which lost 0 bases and 3 bases, there was a span of 8 bases. CDR1 is MNHEY, CDR2 SVGAGI, per germline. The CDR3 loop spans 14 amino acids. The CDR3 here is CASSYSRGDTEAFF. CDR3 coding DNA: TGTGCCAGCAGTTACTCGAGGGGTGACACTGAAGCTTTCTTT.

The rearrangement joins TRBV5-1 to TRBJ1-1; a weak D match, TRBD1 (5 bases). V was trimmed by 4 bases and J by 0 bases, leaving 13 bases between them. The CDR3 runs to 15 residues. Germline V gene lookup returns CDR1 SGHRS and CDR2 YFSETQ. The CDR3 DNA sequence: TGCGCCAGCAGCCCCGGGGGGAACTTGAACACTGAAGCTTTCTTT. Residues: CASSPGGNLNTEAFF. Full variable domain (missing parts from reference TRBV5-1 and TRBJ1-1): KAGVTQTPRYLIKTRGQQVTLSCSPISGHRSVSWYQQTPGQGLQFLFEYFSETQRNKGNFPGRFSGRQFSNSRSEMNVSTLELGDSALYLCASSPGGNLNTEAFFGQGTRLTVV.

The V call is TRBV29-1, the J call TRBJ2-5, with 8 positions matching TRBD2. Germline V CDR1 and CDR2: SQVTM, ANQGSEA. The V gene end was trimmed by 8 bases and the J gene end by 5 bases; junction bases not matched to a gene: 10. The CDR3 spans 13 residues. The CDR3 reads CSSLAGGGETQYF. CDR3 in DNA: TGCAGCTCTCTGGCGGGGGGTGGTGAGACCCAGTACTTC. The full variable domain, rest sourced from reference TRBV29-1 and TRBJ2-5, is SAVISQKPSRDICQRGTSLTIQCQVDSQVTMMFWYRQQPGQSLTLIATANQGSEATYESGFVIDKFPISRPNLTFSTLTVSNMSPEDSSIYLCSSLAGGGETQYFGPGTRLLVL.